The clone carrying this T cell receptor beta chain occurred many times. MiXCR was run by TCRdb on the 5' RACE reads, yielding one entry per CDR3 protein. Of around 27,000 distinct CDR3 sequences detected, approximately 5.1% appear once; the ten largest clones hold roughly a quarter. This entry comes from a study of early T cells in non-severe SARS-CoV-2 infection. With 6 bases removed from V and 5 bases from J, the gap between germline ends came to 10 bases. The CDR3 length is 12 residues. This receptor was obtained from an adult who was a healthcare worker with PCR-confirmed SARS-CoV-2 infection or an uninfected control (not recorded which). The chain links TRBV12-3 or TRBV12-4 to TRBJ1-2; D is unresolved. Sequenced sample: whole blood. This CDR3 reads CASRDWVYGYTF. For the CDR3, the DNA is TGTGCCAGCAGGGATTGGGTTTATGGCTACACCTTC.